This T cell receptor beta chain comes out of a study of Graves' ophthalmopathy and Graves' hyperthyroidism. Amplification targeted the TCR beta CDR3 regions, with RNA transcripts as the source material. RT-PCR in the first round used HTBI primers; a second-round multiplex PCR followed. Via MiXCR, TCRdb re-called the multiplex PCR reads, giving one row per CDR3 protein. This sample has 200,000 to 250,000 distinct CDR3 sequences, with around 45% found just once. Germline V gives CDR1 MDHEN, CDR2 SYDVKM. The CDR3 runs 16 residues. V lost 5 bases and J lost 3, with 17 bases in between. PBMCs were obtained from roughly 9.9 ml of fresh peripheral blood.

This clonotype was sampled from an adult man with Graves' ophthalmopathy. The sequenced material came from peripheral blood. The chain combines TRBV28 with TRBJ1-5, with D unresolved. As DNA, the CDR3 is TGTGCCAGCAGTGAGCCCGGATGGGCGCCCAATCAGCCCCAGCATTTT. Protein: CASSEPGWAPNQPQHF.